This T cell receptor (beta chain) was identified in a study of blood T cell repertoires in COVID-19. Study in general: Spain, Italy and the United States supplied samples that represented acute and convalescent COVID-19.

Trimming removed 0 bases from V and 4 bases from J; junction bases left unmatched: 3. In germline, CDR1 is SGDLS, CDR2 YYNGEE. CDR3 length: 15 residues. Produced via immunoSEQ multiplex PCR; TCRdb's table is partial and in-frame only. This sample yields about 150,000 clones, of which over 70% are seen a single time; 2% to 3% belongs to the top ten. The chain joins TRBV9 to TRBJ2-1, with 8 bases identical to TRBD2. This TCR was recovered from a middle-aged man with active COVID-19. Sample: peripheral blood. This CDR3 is CASSVDGGAYNEQFF. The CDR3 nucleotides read TGTGCCAGCAGCGTAGACGGGGGGGCTTACAATGAGCAGTTCTTC.